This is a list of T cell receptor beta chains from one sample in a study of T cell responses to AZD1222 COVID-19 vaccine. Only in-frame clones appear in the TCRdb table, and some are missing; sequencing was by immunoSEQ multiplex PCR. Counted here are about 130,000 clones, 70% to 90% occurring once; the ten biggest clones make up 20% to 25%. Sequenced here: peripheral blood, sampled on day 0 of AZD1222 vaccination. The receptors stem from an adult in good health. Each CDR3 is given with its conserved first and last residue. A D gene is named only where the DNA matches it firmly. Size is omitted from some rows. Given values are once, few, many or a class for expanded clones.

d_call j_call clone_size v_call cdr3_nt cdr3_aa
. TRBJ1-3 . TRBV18 TGTGCCAGCTCACCACCTGCAGGGAACATGCGAAACACCATATATTTT CASSPPAGNMRNTIYF
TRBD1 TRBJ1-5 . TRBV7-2 TGTGCCAGCAGTTCCAGGGGGAGCAATCAGCCCCAGCATTTT CASSSRGSNQPQHF
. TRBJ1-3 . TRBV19 TGTGCCAGTAGTGACCGAGGCCTTAGCTCTGGAAACACCATATATTTT CASSDRGLSSGNTIYF
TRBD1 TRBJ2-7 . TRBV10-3 TGTGCCATACGGACAGGGGGTTCCTACGAGCAGTACTTC CAIRTGGSYEQYF
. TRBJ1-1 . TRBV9 TGTGCCAGCAGCGCGGGGGTAACATCCGAAGCTTTCTTT CASSAGVTSEAFF
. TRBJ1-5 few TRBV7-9 TGTGCCAGCAGCTCTACAGGCAAGCCCCAGCATTTT CASSSTGKPQHF
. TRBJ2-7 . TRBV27 TGTGCCAGCAGTTGGGGTGGAATGGGCTACGAGCAGTACTTC CASSWGGMGYEQYF
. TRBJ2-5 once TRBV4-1 TGCGCCAGCAGCCAAGATAAAGGAAGGAGGACCCAGTACTTC CASSQDKGRRTQYF
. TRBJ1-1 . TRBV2 TGTGCCAGCAGTGACCGGGGCGAGGATGAAGCTTTCTTT CASSDRGEDEAFF
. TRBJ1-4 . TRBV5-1 TGCGCCAGCAGCTTCGAGGGCGGTAGTGAAAAACTGTTTTTT CASSFEGGSEKLFF
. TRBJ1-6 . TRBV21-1 TGTGCCAGCAGCAAAGCGGGCAGATTTAATTCACCCCTCCACTTT CASSKAGRFNSPLHF
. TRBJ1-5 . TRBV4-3 TGCGCCAGCAGCCAAGGGGGGAGTAGCAATCAGCCCCAGCATTTT CASSQGGSSNQPQHF
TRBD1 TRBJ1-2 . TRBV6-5 TGTGCCAGCAGTTACTCGAGGCTTGCAGGGGGCGGCTACACCTTC CASSYSRLAGGGYTF
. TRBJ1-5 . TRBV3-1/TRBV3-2 TGTGCCAGCAGCCGTCTTGGGGTAGGGGAGCCCCAGCATTTT CASSRLGVGEPQHF
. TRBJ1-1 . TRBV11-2 TGTGCCAGCAGTCCAATAGGGGGGGGCATGAACACTGAAGCTTTCTTT CASSPIGGGMNTEAFF
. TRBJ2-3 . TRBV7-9 TGTGCCAGCAGTCCCGGGGGGCAGGGAGCAGATACGCAGTATTTT CASSPGGQGADTQYF
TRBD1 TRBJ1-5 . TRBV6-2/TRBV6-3 TGTGCCAGCGGCCATTGGGACAGCGCGGGTCAGCCCCAGCATTTT CASGHWDSAGQPQHF
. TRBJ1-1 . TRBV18 TGTGCCAGCTCACCAATGGTTATAACTATGAACACTGAAGCTTTCTTT CASSPMVITMNTEAFF
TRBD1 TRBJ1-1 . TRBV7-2 TGTGCCAGCAGCTTACTTGGACAGGGGCTAACTGAAGCTTTCTTT CASSLLGQGLTEAFF
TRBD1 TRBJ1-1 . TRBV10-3 TGTGCCATCAGTGAGCCCTATTCGGACAGGGGCTTAGAAGCTTTCTTT CAISEPYSDRGLEAFF
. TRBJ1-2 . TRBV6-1 TGTGCCAGCAGTGCGAGGAGGGGGAAGACAGCCAATTATGGCTACACCTTC CASSARRGKTANYGYTF
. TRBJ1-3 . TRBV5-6 TGTGCCAGCAGCTTGGGCCCGGCGGGGGCAGCGGGAAACACCATATATTTT CASSLGPAGAAGNTIYF
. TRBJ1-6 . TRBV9 TGTGCCAGCAGCGTTTGGGAAAATAATTCACCCCTCCACTTT CASSVWENNSPLHF
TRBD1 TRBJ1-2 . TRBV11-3 TGTGCCAGCAGCCTTTCTACCGGGACAGGGTACTATGGCTACACCTTC CASSLSTGTGYYGYTF
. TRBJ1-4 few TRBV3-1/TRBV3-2 TGTGCCAGCAGCCGAGACTCATTAGCTGAAAAACTGTTTTTT CASSRDSLAEKLFF
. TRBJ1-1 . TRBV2 TGTGCCAGGCTGGAGGGGCGAATGAACACTGAAGCTTTCTTT CARLEGRMNTEAFF
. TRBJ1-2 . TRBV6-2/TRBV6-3 TGTGCCAGCAGTTTATCCCGTGGCTACACCTTC CASSLSRGYTF